Below, 9 T cell receptor beta chains from the same sample are listed, as sequenced in a study of cytomegalovirus exposure and HLA in healthy donors. The data were produced by immunoSEQ multiplex PCR, yet TCRdb's version contains in-frame clones alone and is incomplete. This sample yields 100,000 to 150,000 clones, of which about 96% are seen a single time; less than 2% belongs to the top ten. Sequencing was performed on PBMCs. The source of these receptors is a man younger than 35 in good health and CMV-seronegative.

The rearrangement uses TRBV30 and TRBJ1-6; a weak D match, TRBD1 (5 bases). CDR1 and CDR2 from the germline V gene are GTSNPN and SVGIG (reference sequence). V was clipped by 8 bases and J by 0 bases, with 11 bases between them. The CDR3 totals 14 residues. This CDR3 reads CAGGVSSYNSPLHF. Here the CDR3 DNA reads TGTGCCGGGGGGGTGAGCTCCTATAATTCACCCCTCCACTTT.

V and J are TRBV30 and TRBJ1-1; TRBD1 matches 10 bases. V shed 0 bases and J 3 bases; nucleotides not matched to a gene: 4. Germline values: CDR1 GTSNPN, CDR2 SVGIG (reference sequence). CDR3 length: 15 amino acids. Here the CDR3 DNA reads TGTGCCTGGAGTGTACTAGGGACAGGGGACACTGAAGCTTTCTTT. Translating it yields CAWSVLGTGDTEAFF. Supplemented by reference TRBV30 and TRBJ1-1, the full variable domain reads SQTIHQWPATLVQPVGSPLSLECTVEGTSNPNLYWYRQAAGRGLQLLFYSVGIGQISSEVPQNLSASRPQDRQFILSSKKLLLSDSGFYLCAWSVLGTGDTEAFFGQGTRLTVV.

The chain links TRBV27 to TRBJ1-5; D may be TRBD1 (5 bases). The CDR3 sequence is 16 residues long. Germline-derived CDR1 and CDR2 are MNHEY and SMNVEV (reference sequence). Trimming pared 2 bases from V and 0 bases from J, leaving 11 bases between. The CDR3 DNA sequence: TGTGCCAGCAGTTTAATCGGGGGGGATAGCAATCAGCCCCAGCATTTT. Translating it yields CASSLIGGDSNQPQHF.

V and J are TRBV9 and TRBJ2-2; D is ambiguous. The germline V gene encodes CDR1 SGDLS and CDR2 YYNGEE. V was clipped by 3 bases and J by 7 bases, with 7 bases between them. CDR3 size: 12 residues. CDR3 sequence reads: CASSAVFGELFF. The CDR3, as DNA: TGTGCCAGCAGCGCCGTTTTCGGGGAGCTGTTTTTT.

This chain connects TRBV7-8 to TRBJ1-5, with D perhaps TRBD1 (6 bases). The CDR3 length is 15 residues. Trimming removed 3 bases from V and 1 base from J, with 10 bases in between. CDR1 is SGHVS, CDR2 FQNEAQ, per germline. The CDR3 spells CASSLSRGSNQPQHF. Written as DNA, the CDR3 is TGTGCCAGCAGCTTGAGCAGGGGAAGCAATCAGCCCCAGCATTTT.

The V call is TRBV28, the J call TRBJ2-7; D not resolved. This CDR3 has 12 amino acids. Trimming took 8 bases from V and 2 from J, leaving 10 bases between them. The V gene's germline CDR1 is MDHEN and CDR2 SYDVKM. CDR3 sequence (DNA): TGTGCCAGCTGCTATGTAGCCTACGAGCAGTACTTC. Translating it yields CASCYVAYEQYF.

The rearrangement links TRBV6-6 to TRBJ1-5; 9 nucleotides line up with TRBD1. Germline CDR1 is MNHNY and CDR2 is SVGAGI (reference sequence). V shed 10 bases and J 0 bases; nucleotides not matched to a gene: 7. This CDR3 spans 15 amino acids. The DNA of the CDR3 is TGTGCCACGGGGACAGGGCTATATAGCAATCAGCCCCAGCATTTT. Translation: CATGTGLYSNQPQHF.

The CDR3 is CASSPWTSWENTGELFF. CDR3 bases: TGTGCCAGCAGCCCATGGACTAGCTGGGAAAACACCGGGGAGCTGTTTTTT. The chain combines TRBV13 with TRBJ2-2; 8 nucleotides agree with TRBD2. J lost 2 bases, V lost 5 bases, and 10 bases had no gene match. Germline CDR1 reads PRHDT; CDR2 reads FYEKMQ (reference sequence). The CDR3 runs 17 residues. The complete variable domain, with remaining parts taken from reference TRBV13 and TRBJ2-2, reads AAGVIQSPRHLIKEKRETATLKCYPIPRHDTVYWYQQGPGQDPQFLISFYEKMQSDKGSIPDRFSAQQFSDYHSELNMSSLELGDSALYFCASSPWTSWENTGELFFGEGSRLTVL.

Comment on this clone: This sample also contains other DNA sequences that code for the same CDR3. In DNA form, the CDR3 reads TGCGCCAGCAGCCTAGGGACTTCCTACAATGAGCAGTTCTTC. Translated: CASSLGTSYNEQFF. This sequence joins TRBV5-1 and TRBJ2-1, with a weak D call TRBD2 (6 bases). Trimming left V 4 bases short and J 1 base short, with 9 bases between. The CDR3 is 14 amino acids. Germline CDR1 is SGHRS and CDR2 is YFSETQ.